The sequence of this T cell receptor beta chain was determined in a study of cytomegalovirus exposure and HLA in healthy donors. About the research overall: Later, an analysis reported that the roughly 120 validation repertoires had used the same platform as the approximately 690 first-cohort repertoires. Findings and limits, study-wide: In a later analysis, first-cohort TCR clusters were found to tend to co-occur in the approximately 120 validation repertoires. Both high specificity and high sensitivity reportedly marked the classifier's diagnosis of cytomegalovirus status. Listed as cytomegalovirus-associated were 150 to 200 TCR beta chains.

The CDR3 is made up of 14 amino acids. In germline, CDR1 is SGDLS, CDR2 YYNGEE. V gave up 3 bases and J gave up 4 bases, with 11 bases separating them. With respect to this clone: Its antigen is not known.

Assay used: immunoSEQ multiplex PCR; TCRdb lists only in-frame clones, some missing. This repertoire shows 100,000 to 150,000 clones, roughly 86% found once; its top ten account for around 5%. The TCR comes from a man aged 18 to 30 in good health and CMV-seronegative. Sequencing was carried out using PBMCs. The chain links TRBV9 to TRBJ2-1; possible D gene TRBD2, 6 bases. The CDR3 spells CASSGRESYNEQFF. CDR3 bases: TGTGCCAGCAGCGGTCGGGAGTCTTACAATGAGCAGTTCTTC.